This T cell receptor (beta chain) was sequenced for a study of T-cell memory formation after mild COVID-19. The length of the CDR3 is 13 residues. Germline V lookup: CDR1 MNHEY, CDR2 SVGAGI. The V gene lost 2 bases and the J gene lost 8 bases, with 12 bases spanning the gap. Using its own MiXCR run on the 5' RACE reads, TCRdb lists one record per CDR3 protein. The table has around 370,000 distinct CDR3 sequences, around a fifth seen once. Overall study findings and caveats: Researchers found some responding clones in pre-infection memory, a sign that cross-reactive memory joined.

As concerns this clonotype: The antigen remains undetermined.

The genes are TRBV6-5 and TRBJ1-2; D is perhaps TRBD1 (5 bases). The source of this sequence is an adult woman who had mild COVID-19 (a few samples of this study predate the infection). Cell type and time point are not known. The sample taken for sequencing was PBMCs or a T cell subset sorted from them (not recorded which). The CDR3 DNA is TGTGCCAGCAGTTACGACAGTACGGGGGGCTACACCTTC. Translating it yields CASSYDSTGGYTF.